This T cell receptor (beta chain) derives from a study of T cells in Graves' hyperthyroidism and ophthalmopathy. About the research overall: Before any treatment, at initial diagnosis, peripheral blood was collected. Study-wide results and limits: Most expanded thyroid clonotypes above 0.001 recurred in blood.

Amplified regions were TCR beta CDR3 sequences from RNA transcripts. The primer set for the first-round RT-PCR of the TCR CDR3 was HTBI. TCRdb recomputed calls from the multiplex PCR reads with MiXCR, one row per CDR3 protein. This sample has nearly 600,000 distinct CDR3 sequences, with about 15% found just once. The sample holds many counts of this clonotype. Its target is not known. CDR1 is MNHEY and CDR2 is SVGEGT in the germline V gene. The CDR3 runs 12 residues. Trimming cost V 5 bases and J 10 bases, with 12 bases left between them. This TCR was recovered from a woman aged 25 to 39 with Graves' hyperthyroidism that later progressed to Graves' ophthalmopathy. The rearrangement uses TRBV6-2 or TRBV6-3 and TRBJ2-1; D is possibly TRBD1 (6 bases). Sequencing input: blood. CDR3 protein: CASSPGTLEQFF. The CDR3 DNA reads TGTGCCAGCAGTCCCGGGACACTAGAGCAGTTCTTC.